This TCR beta chain appears in the sequencing data of a study of cytomegalovirus exposure and HLA in healthy donors (dated by TCRdb to 2017 to 2019). Describing the broader study: An earlier analysis of fewer than 750 of the donors reported 276 Gb of sequence data and 95 million to 130 million unique TCR beta sequences obtained from some 170 million T cells. To predict cytomegalovirus infection status, the study combined high-throughput TCR immunosequencing, statistical association of individual TCRs with disease status, and machine learning. Of the approximately 400 genotyped donors, 70% to 90% were placed in the genetic ancestry cluster associated with self-reported Caucasian donors. In the later analysis, no new phenotypic data were used to find candidate immune exposures; instead, reliance was placed on TCR beta sequences and their occurrence across donors. Genome-wide SNP genotypes for about 65% of the 666 donors were used in a later genetic analysis, which treated that subset as a discovery cohort. To decide whether each TCR beta V gene segment behaved as functional or pseudogenic, an earlier analysis of over 500 of the donors relied on high-throughput TCR beta sequencing. In addition to the first cohort of about 650 subjects, a separate validation cohort of approximately 120 different subjects was used. Class I and class II HLA loci were covered by the typing at four-digit resolution. An early release covering about 600 HLA-typed donors comprised about 300 gigabases of sequencing data and tens of millions of unique TCR sequences. Donor age, sex, ethnicity and CMV serostatus were compiled together with the repertoire data. The aim of the study was to test whether cataloging public T cell receptors could identify signatures of past pathogen exposure. Four or five DR-DQ haplotypes were handled as single units for association and clustering, since linkage in the cohort was strong. Every repertoire in the discovery cohort had been generated on one and the same sequencing platform. Using immunosequencing, the study profiled T cell repertoires from about 620 subjects and related those repertoires to cytomegalovirus serostatus. On average, around 200,000 unique TCR beta nucleotide sequences were sequenced per donor among 398 genotyped donors of the cohort, with roughly 19% of those sequences being non-productive. In a later analysis, previously published TCR beta repertoires from 666 donors were re-analyzed and high-resolution HLA genotyping was added so that TCR occurrence patterns could be studied. The number of typed donors differed by locus: about 620-640 for A, B, C, DRB1 and DQB1; approximately 530 for DQA1; fewer than 610 for DPA1; and some 450 for DPB1. What the research found in general, with its limitations: A group of highly shared sequence variants was considered likely to be a technical artifact of the sequencing pipeline. It was suggested by the authors that the approach could potentially be generalized to other disease states and immunological phenotypes. The cohort was sequenced for TCR beta chains only, and without alpha or paired-chain data the features that could be detected were limited. Because the 87-base-pair reads could not distinguish some IMGT-functional V segments, including TRBV6-2 and TRBV6-3, those segments were excluded. Because counts were too low, under 20 rarely observed V segments, including chromosome 9 orphons, were left out of the earlier analysis of 587 of the donors. In both the original and validation cohorts, the classifier was reported to diagnose cytomegalovirus status with high specificity and sensitivity. Most TCR sequences were seen in very few donors, while some public TCRs were found in many individuals. In a later analysis, HLA-associated TCR beta chains showed more clonal expansion and lower generation probabilities than non-associated chains that were equally common. In a later analysis, the rate of TCR association differed among HLA loci, with DRB1 alleles having the most associated TCRs and HLA-C alleles having the fewest. Sequencing depth was assumed to be roughly uniform across donors in the presence/absence analyses, though that assumption may not hold. In a later analysis, several top co-occurrence clusters were reported to appear linked to parvovirus B19, influenza, CMV and Epstein-Barr virus. A further reported finding was that TCR beta sequences accurately predicted the HLA-A and HLA-B alleles for most subjects in the first cohort. A total of some 180 TCR beta chains were listed by the study as associated with cytomegalovirus. In an earlier analysis of some 640 of the donors, most TCR beta V segments were observed in productive rearrangements about 87% or about 30% of the time, broadly matching IMGT annotations. Because HLA typing was missing for some donors at each locus, association tests included only the typed subset. According to a later analysis, most CMV-associated TCR beta chains appeared to be HLA-restricted, and the HLA associations seemed to be driven largely by CMV exposure. In a later analysis, 16,951 TCR beta sequences were associated with specific HLA alleles at a false discovery rate of 0.05. In vitro tests confirmed that a few of the cytomegalovirus-associated TCR beta chains recognize cytomegalovirus antigens. Linkage disequilibrium might explain the correlated functional status among segregating V segments, but an unknown experimental factor could not be excluded. When HLA alleles, especially DR and DQ, strongly co-occurred, attributing TCR associations to individual alleles was difficult. For the cohort, immune exposure information was limited to CMV serostatus. V-gene and J-gene trimming of TCR beta chains was associated with a missense DCLRE1C variant in a later genetic analysis, and the association was replicated in an independent cohort. A later genetic analysis reported fewer N-insertions in productive TCRs among donors in an Asian-associated ancestry cluster than the roughly 700-donor mean.

The library was prepared using the immunoSEQ multiplex PCR assay. For the multiplex PCR, a mixture combining 60 forward primers for TCR Vbeta segments and 13 reverse primers for TCR Jbeta segments was used. A multiplex PCR assay on genomic DNA amplified the CDR3 region of rearranged TCR beta genes. The amplified TCR beta libraries were sequenced on the Illumina HiSeq System as 87-base-pair reads. Per the source publication's procedure: A later analysis counted approximately 74 million unique TCR beta chains across the approximately 700 repertoires, and approximately 11 million of these chains were shared by at least two donors. Raw reads were error-corrected and collapsed into unique sequences with a nearest-neighbor algorithm that merged closely related sequences to remove PCR and sequencing errors. V, D and J gene segments were assigned by aligning CDR3 sequences to IMGT reference sequences. For a sequence to be retained, a match of at least six nucleotides was required to both a V gene segment and a J gene segment. A rearrangement was called productive if the CDR3 had no stop codons and remained in frame with V and J, and every other rearrangement was called non-productive. CDR3 was defined by IMGT convention, running from the second conserved V-encoded cysteine to the conserved J-encoded phenylalanine. The earlier analysis of around 640 of the donors excluded sequences that lacked an unambiguous match to a single V gene segment. An earlier analysis of over 450 of the donors classified V segments as functional when productive rearrangements were above 56.7% and as segregating when the standard deviation between donors was above 5%. A statistical classification framework was built for diagnosing cytomegalovirus status from the catalog of TCR beta chain sequences. In a later analysis, V and J genes were assigned by comparing TCR nucleotide sequences against IMGT/GENE-DB human TR gene sequences. In a later analysis, CDR3 sequences and most-parsimonious VDJ recombination scenarios were assigned using the TCRdist pipeline. In a later analysis, every TCR beta chain was defined by the combination of its CDR3 amino acid sequence and its V-gene family, and reads without a unique V-gene family were dropped. A later analysis removed over 500 highly shared, low-generation-probability nucleotide sequences to deal with suspected cross-contamination and a sequencing artifact. For each public chain, a later analysis derived a clonal expansion index from normalized ranks of inferred template counts within each repertoire. Generation probabilities in a later analysis came from a VDJ recombination model fitted to out-of-frame rearrangements, and those results were checked against IGoR. A later analysis scored TCR-TCR, TCR-HLA and TCR-CMV co-occurrence with hypergeometric tests, applying a repertoire-size bias correction to TCR pairs. False discovery rates were estimated in a later analysis by permuting HLA or CMV assignments 20 times. In a later analysis, co-occurring TCRs were grouped with DBSCAN, and TCRdist sequence similarity was added when clustering was performed within HLA-allele-positive subsets. Repertoires with fewer than 30,000 or more than 120,000 public chains were left out of co-occurrence clustering, as were four to six repertoires with anomalous nucleotide sharing. As stored in TCRdb, this immuneACCESS dataset retains in-frame rearrangements with V and J assigned. A fraction of the clones does not appear; measured against another copy, unresolved V genes explain less than half of the discrepancy, and the remainder lacks a known reason. The D gene and trimming were derived from the DNA, and the V and J assignments and clone size from that table. Here the sample has over 150,000 clones; around 80% occur a single time. More than 8% of the sample comes from the top ten.

V has 10 bases trimmed and J has 0 bases trimmed; junction bases matching no gene number 9. The germline V gene provides CDR1 SGHTS and CDR2 YDEGEE. Reading from cysteine to phenylalanine, the CDR3 counts 14 amino acids. Solely the CDR3 DNA is kept, with 42 bases framed from the first base. The cohort was made up of 666 healthy bone marrow donors. At the time of sampling, every cohort member was nominally healthy, though immune exposures that went unrecorded were likely present. The donor tested CMV seropositive and was one of the 289 seropositive cohort members. A peripheral blood sample was provided by each donor, and peripheral blood mononuclear cells were used for TCR beta sequencing. Genomic DNA extraction from the blood cell samples was performed with the Qiagen DNeasy Blood Extraction Kit. Concerning this clone: The antigen this receptor binds is unknown. Base qualities were left out, and no much larger clone turns up one base away.

Sequences were obtained from PBMCs. This chain is built from TRBV5-8 and TRBJ1-2; the junction holds 7 bases that match TRBD1. The receptor was isolated from a male donor in good health and CMV-seropositive. The bases are TGTGCCGGCGGACAGGCCCAAGCTAACTATGGCTACACCTTC. This sequence encodes CAGGQAQANYGYTF.